The 8 T cell receptor beta chains below were found in one sample sequenced in a study of shared clonotypes between healthy human individuals. TCRdb keeps only in-frame clones here, not all; method: immunoSEQ multiplex PCR. This table holds 1.5 million to 2.5 million clones, less than 95% found once. Cells designated naive CD8 were CD45RO-negative and were positively selected for CCR7, with terminally differentiated effector memory CD45RA+ cells excluded. The specimen was naive CD8+ T cells sorted from blood. Receptor source: a young man in good health.

V usage is TRBV10-2 and J usage is TRBJ2-1; 7 nucleotides align to TRBD1. With 3 bases clipped from V and 8 bases from J, the junction kept 10 bases outside the gene matches. There are 15 residues in the CDR3. Germline V gene lookup returns CDR1 WSHSY and CDR2 SAAADI. CDR3 coding DNA: TGCGCCAGCAGTGATAGGGGACAGATAGTCGATGAGCAGTTCTTC. Its translation: CASSDRGQIVDEQFF.

This chain links TRBV4-1 with TRBJ2-1, with 7 nucleotides matching TRBD1. The CDR3 contains 16 residues. Germline trimming cut 1 base from V and 4 bases from J; bases unmatched to any gene: 7. Germline V gene sequence: CDR1 MGHRA, CDR2 YSYEKL. The CDR3 nucleotides read TGCGCCAGCAGCCAAGTGGAAGACAGGGCATACAATGAGCAGTTCTTC. Encoded protein: CASSQVEDRAYNEQFF.

The chain links TRBV6-1 to TRBJ1-4; D remains unclear. CDR1 is MNHNS and CDR2 is SASEGT in the germline V gene. The V end lost 3 bases, the J end lost 4 bases, and 6 bases lay between the germline ends. This CDR3 spans 13 amino acids. The CDR3 is CASSDRLNEKLFF. The CDR3 region has the DNA TGTGCCAGCAGTGATCGGCTTAATGAAAAACTGTTTTTT.

Points on this clone: Sequence at one end of the junction differs from germline and may be a read error. The chain couples TRBV7-7 to TRBJ2-1, with TRBD2 matching 9 bases. The germline CDR1 and CDR2 sequences are SSHAT and FNYEAQ (reference sequence). This CDR3 comprises 15 residues. The CDR3 DNA sequence: TGTGCTAGCAGCTTGAGCCTAGCGGGGTCAGATGAGCAGTTCTTC. Amino acids: CASSLSLAGSDEQFF. Full variable domain (missing parts from reference TRBV7-7 and TRBJ2-1): GAGVSQSPRYKVTKRGQDVTLRCDPISSHATLYWYQQALGQGPEFLTYFNYEAQPDKSGLPSDRFSAERPEGSISTLTIQRTEQRDSAMYRCASSLSLAGSDEQFFGPGTRLTVL.

The chain couples TRBV11-2 to TRBJ1-2; a weak D match, TRBD1 (6 bases). This CDR3 spans 14 amino acids. Germline CDR1 SGHAT, CDR2 FQNNGV. Trimming took 4 bases from V and 4 from J, leaving 13 bases between them. The CDR3 reads CASSWGPRSYGYTF. CDR3 nucleotides: TGTGCCAGCAGCTGGGGGCCGAGGAGCTATGGCTACACCTTC.

This clone occurred once. The chain is built from TRBV27 and TRBJ1-5; 8 bases line up with TRBD1. V lost 0 bases to trimming and J lost 6 bases; unmatched junction nucleotides: 4. CDR1 and CDR2 (germline): MNHEY, SMNVEV (reference sequence). The CDR3 is made up of 15 amino acids. The CDR3 reads CASSLSAGGVQPQHF. The CDR3 region has the DNA TGTGCCAGCAGTTTATCGGCAGGGGGCGTTCAGCCCCAGCATTTT.

V usage is TRBV4-1 and J usage is TRBJ2-7; D is possibly TRBD1 (5 bases). Deletions cut 4 bases from V and 2 bases from J, with 9 bases between. This CDR3 region has 13 residues. The V gene's germline CDR1 is MGHRA and CDR2 YSYEKL. CDR3 sequence (DNA): TGCGCCAGCAGCCCAACGACAGCCTACGAGCAGTACTTC. This encodes CASSPTTAYEQYF.

The chain carries TRBV6-6 and TRBJ2-7, with D possibly being TRBD2 (5 bases). Trimming took 5 bases from V and 5 from J, leaving 7 bases between them. Germline V lookup: CDR1 MNHNY, CDR2 SVGAGI (reference sequence). The CDR3 extends over 11 amino acids. In DNA form, the CDR3 reads TGTGCCAGCAGTACGGAGGACGAGCAGTACTTC. Protein sequence: CASSTEDEQYF.